This T cell receptor beta chain appears in the sequencing data of a study of T cell changes during pregnancy in multiple sclerosis. Here immunoSEQ multiplex PCR was the method, and the copy in TCRdb shows in-frame clones only, minus some. The top ten hold approximately 7.7% of the sample, which has roughly 24,000 clones, roughly 84% seen once. CDR3 size: 16 residues. Germline V CDR1 and CDR2: MRHNA, SNTAGT. V lost 3 bases to trimming and J lost 0 bases, with 14 bases between them. Specimen: CD8+ T cells from peripheral blood mononuclear cells, collected after pregnancy. The chain couples TRBV6-4 to TRBJ1-1; weak D call: TRBD1 (6 bases). The sequence was collected from a female donor with multiple sclerosis, enrolled in a pregnancy study. The CDR3 loop reads CASSEQGWGMNTEAFF. DNA of the CDR3: TGTGCCAGCAGTGAACAGGGTTGGGGGATGAACACTGAAGCTTTCTTT.